The 24 T cell receptor beta chains in this list originate from one sample, sequenced in a study of T-cell reconstitution after alpha-beta-depleted transplantation in children. Molecular barcoding with unique molecular identifiers was used for the TCRbeta library. TCRdb passed the PCR reads through MiXCR, listing each CDR3 protein once. Of 210,000 or so distinct CDR3 sequences listed, about a tenth are singletons. This material consisted of PBMCs, taken before TCRalphabeta/CD19-depleted stem cell transplant. Receptors were obtained from a child under two years old with acute myeloid leukemia, due to receive a stem cell transplant.

The rearrangement joins TRBV12-3 or TRBV12-4 to TRBJ1-5; 9 nucleotides agree with TRBD1. Unmatched junction bases numbered 7, after V lost 0 bases and J lost 1 base. CDR3 size: 18 residues. DNA of the CDR3: TGTGCCAGCAGTTTAGCGATGGGACAGGGTGGAAGCAATCAGCCCCAGCATTTT. Its protein is CASSLAMGQGGSNQPQHF.

This clonotype was detected ten times or more. The chain has TRBV5-5 and TRBJ1-1; perhaps TRBD1 as D (5 bases). The CDR3 consists of 14 residues. Germline values: CDR1 SGHKS, CDR2 YYEKEE (reference sequence). The germline V and J ends were trimmed by 4 bases and 5 bases, with 15 bases remaining between them. CDR3 protein: CASSPFKGWTEAFF. DNA for the CDR3: TGTGCCAGCAGCCCGTTTAAGGGGTGGACTGAAGCTTTCTTT.

This clonotype was found many times. V usage is TRBV9 and J usage is TRBJ1-6; perhaps TRBD1 as D (5 bases). Between the trimmed V and J ends, which lost 4 bases and 0 bases, there was a span of 11 bases. Germline V gene lookup returns CDR1 SGDLS and CDR2 YYNGEE. CDR3 length: 16 amino acids. The CDR3 reads CASSTGRSSYNSPLHF. The CDR3 nucleotides read TGTGCCAGCAGCACGGGACGATCCTCCTATAATTCACCCCTCCACTTT.

This clonotype has ten or more counts. V usage is TRBV12-3 or TRBV12-4 and J usage is TRBJ2-7, with 7 bases fitting TRBD1. V trimming: 3 bases; J trimming: 3 bases; junction bases outside the gene matches: 8. This CDR3 has 15 residues. CDR3 in amino acids: CASSFRTGPFYEQYF. CDR3 DNA: TGTGCCAGCAGTTTCCGGACAGGTCCCTTCTACGAGCAGTACTTC.

This clonotype has a count of ten or more. The chain has TRBV28 and TRBJ2-2; D gene ambiguous. Trimming took 4 bases from V and 6 from J, leaving 6 bases between them. Per germline, CDR1 MDHEN and CDR2 SYDVKM. This CDR3 is built from 12 residues. CDR3 amino acids: CASSSSAGELFF. Here the CDR3 DNA reads TGTGCCAGCAGTTCATCGGCCGGGGAGCTGTTTTTT.

This clonotype appeared many times. J is TRBJ2-7 and V is TRBV4-3; D perhaps matches TRBD2 (5 bases). This CDR3 spans 14 amino acids. V was cut by 4 bases and J by 5 bases, with 15 bases left in between. From germline, CDR1 is LGHNA and CDR2 YSLEER. CDR3 sequence reads: CASSLNRGTDEQYF. In nucleotides, the CDR3 is TGCGCCAGCAGCCTAAATCGGGGAACGGACGAGCAGTACTTC.

This clonotype was picked up many times. The CDR3 loop is CASSLSAGYTGELFF. In DNA, the CDR3 is TGTGCCAGCAGTTTGTCCGCAGGGTACACCGGGGAGCTGTTTTTT. This chain links TRBV12-3 or TRBV12-4 with TRBJ2-2; TRBD1 might be the D (5 bases). V lost 3 bases, J lost 3 bases, and 11 bases lay in between. The CDR3 has 15 amino acids.

This clonotype was observed many times. The chain couples TRBV20-1 to TRBJ2-1, with TRBD2 identical over 10 bases. The CDR3 runs 16 residues. Germline V gene data show CDR1 as DFQATT and CDR2 as SNEGSKA (reference sequence). The V segment lost 1 base and the J segment 0 bases; nucleotides outside the gene matches: 3. CDR3 residues: CSARVASGSSYNEQFF. CDR3 sequence (DNA): TGCAGTGCTAGAGTAGCTAGCGGGAGCTCCTACAATGAGCAGTTCTTC.

The sample holds many counts of this clonotype. J is TRBJ2-7 and V is TRBV12-3 or TRBV12-4; 8 bases align to TRBD1. The CDR3 spans 16 residues. The junction had 16 bases not matched to a gene; V was cut back by 6 bases and J by 6 bases. CDR3 bases: TGTGCCAGCAGACCCCCCGCCGGGCAGGGGGCGTCCGAGCAGTACTTC. The encoded protein is CASRPPAGQGASEQYF.

This clonotype was detected many times. The chain recombines TRBV4-2 with TRBJ2-7; no firm D call. Trimming took 4 bases from V and 5 from J, leaving 18 bases between them. CDR3 length equals 15 residues. CDR1 is LGHNA and CDR2 is YNFKEQ in the germline V gene. The CDR3 nucleotides read TGTGCCAGCAGCCCAGAGCAACGGGTGGTCCACGAGCAGTACTTC. It encodes CASSPEQRVVHEQYF.

This clonotype was observed at least ten times. The genes are TRBV12-3 or TRBV12-4 and TRBJ2-7; 7 nucleotides align to TRBD1. V was clipped by 4 bases and J by 2 bases; unmatched bases: 8. The CDR3 is 15 amino acids. This CDR3 reads CASSSSRGPPYEQYF. CDR3 DNA: TGTGCCAGCAGTTCCTCGAGGGGGCCCCCCTACGAGCAGTACTTC.

The table lists this clonotype with many counts. The chain combines TRBV5-5 with TRBJ2-7; TRBD2 might be the D (6 bases). This CDR3 has 18 residues. V lost 0 bases, J lost 2 bases, and 21 bases lay in between. Germline assignment: CDR1 SGHKS and CDR2 YYEKEE (reference sequence). CDR3: CASSLEGGAGPRPYEQYF. In nucleotides, the CDR3 is TGTGCCAGCAGCTTGGAAGGCGGGGCAGGGCCTAGGCCCTACGAGCAGTACTTC.

This clonotype appeared many times. This sequence joins TRBV20-1 and TRBJ2-5; D is undetermined. The CDR3 sequence is 10 residues long. The ends were cut back, 6 bases at V and 4 bases at J, with 6 bases in the middle. Germline V gene lookup returns CDR1 DFQATT and CDR2 SNEGSKA (reference sequence). CDR3 sequence (DNA): TGCAGTGCCCTCGGAGAGACCCAGTACTTC. Encoded protein: CSALGETQYF.

This clonotype was counted at least ten times. The J gene is TRBJ2-2, the V gene TRBV4-1; 7 positions agree with TRBD1. Germline trimming cut 9 bases from V and 1 base from J; bases unmatched to any gene: 14. The CDR3 totals 17 residues. Germline CDR1 is MGHRA and CDR2 is YSYEKL. This CDR3 is CASQRGRGAENTGELFF. As DNA, the CDR3 is TGCGCCAGTCAGAGGGGGCGCGGTGCTGAGAACACCGGGGAGCTGTTTTTT.

A remark on this clonotype: A read error may explain this, as a much larger clone is one base away. The chain couples TRBV25-1 to TRBJ2-1; D is uncertain. The CDR3 loop spans 15 amino acids. Germline V gene data show CDR1 as MGHDK and CDR2 as SYGVNS. CDR3 DNA: TGTGCCAGCAGTGAAGACCCGAGCTCCTGCAATGAGCAGTTCTTC. Amino acid sequence: CASSEDPSSCNEQFF.

The table lists this clonotype with a few counts. The chain joins TRBV9 to TRBJ2-5; D not resolved. The CDR3 length is 14 residues. Germline CDR1 SGDLS, CDR2 YYNGEE. V was pared by 0 bases and J by 4 bases, with 10 bases between. Written as DNA, the CDR3 is TGTGCCAGCAGCGTAGCACCCAATCTAGAGACCCAGTACTTC. Translated, it gives CASSVAPNLETQYF.

This clonotype was seen ten or more times. The chain combines TRBV6-1 with TRBJ2-5; TRBD2 is a possible D gene (5 bases). The V and J ends lost 8 bases and 4 bases respectively, with 17 bases between them. The CDR3 length is 14 residues. CDR1 MNHNS and CDR2 SASEGT come from the germline V gene. In nucleotides, the CDR3 is TGTGCCAGCTCCGACTACCCCTTCCGAGAGACCCAGTACTTC. Translation: CASSDYPFRETQYF.

A note on this clonotype: A much larger clone differs by one base, so this may be a read error. This sequence joins TRBV27 and TRBJ2-5, with D possibly being TRBD1 or TRBD2 (6 bases each). Per germline, CDR1 MNHEY and CDR2 SMNVEV (reference sequence). The CDR3 length is 14 residues. The CDR3, as DNA: TGTGCCAGCAGTTACGGGGGCTTCCAAGAGACCCAGTGCTTC. It specifies CASSYGGFQETQCF.

This clonotype has ten or more counts. V is TRBV5-1 and J is TRBJ2-1; TRBD2 matches at 8 bases. J was trimmed by 5 bases and V by 4 bases; bases with no gene match: 8. Germline V gene data show CDR1 as SGHRS and CDR2 as YFSETQ. This CDR3 has 15 residues. CDR3 DNA: TGCGCCAGCAGCCGCGGGACTAGAGTAGACAATGAGCAGTTCTTC. Its translation: CASSRGTRVDNEQFF.

On this clonotype itself: Being one base from a much bigger clone, this may be a read error. V usage is TRBV20-1 and J usage is TRBJ1-2; the D is unclear. Germline assignment: CDR1 DFQATT and CDR2 SNEGSKA (reference sequence). The CDR3 covers 12 residues. For the CDR3, the DNA is TGCAGTGCCGACGAAAGAACCTATGGCCACACCTTC. It codes for CSADERTYGHTF.

This clonotype was counted ten times or more. The V gene is TRBV5-1, the J gene TRBJ2-5; 8 nucleotides match TRBD2. Germline trimming cut 2 bases from V and 1 base from J; bases unmatched to any gene: 7. The germline gives CDR1 SGHRS, CDR2 YFSETQ. The CDR3 sequence is 16 residues long. Written as DNA, the CDR3 is TGCGCCAGCAGCTTCAGGGCGGGAGGCACCCAAGAGACCCAGTACTTC. The encoded protein is CASSFRAGGTQETQYF.

This clonotype was counted many times. The rearrangement links TRBV6-5 to TRBJ2-3; D unresolved. With 2 bases removed from V and 0 bases from J, the gap between germline ends came to 6 bases. CDR3 length equals 14 residues. CDR1 is MNHEY and CDR2 is SVGAGI in the germline V gene. The CDR3 DNA reads as TGTGCCAGCAGTTACGGTCCTAGCACAGATACGCAGTATTTT. Translating gives CASSYGPSTDTQYF.

About this clonotype itself: A much larger clone is a single base away; this may be a read error. V and J are TRBV7-9 and TRBJ2-5, with D perhaps given as TRBD1 or TRBD2 (6 bases each). Trimming cost V 7 bases and J 2 bases, with 11 bases left between them. The length of the CDR3 is 13 residues. The germline CDR1 and CDR2 sequences are SEHNR and FQNEAQ (reference sequence). The CDR3 bases are TGTGCCAGCACCCCGGGGGCACAAGAGACCCAGTACTTC. Its protein is CASTPGAQETQYF.

This clonotype was seen ten or more times. The chain is built from TRBV5-1 and TRBJ2-1, with 7 bases matching TRBD2. In germline, CDR1 is SGHRS, CDR2 YFSETQ. The CDR3 is made up of 12 amino acids. Losses at the gene ends were 7 bases for V and 5 bases for J; bases not matched to a gene: 3. The CDR3, as DNA: TGCGCCAGCGCGGGAGAGAACAATGAGCAGTTCTTC. Translation: CASAGENNEQFF.